The rows below give T cell receptor beta chains drawn from one sample of a study of identifying expanded T cells in peripheral blood. Profiled with immunoSEQ multiplex PCR; TCRdb holds only in-frame clones, not every one. The table has roughly 92,000 clones, 88% seen once. Sequencing was done on a sample of blood. These receptors came from a person aged 18 to 75 in good health. The CDR3 runs from the conserved cysteine through the conserved F or W. The order of the fields is J gene, D gene, clone size, V gene, CDR3 DNA, CDR3 protein. D genes are given only for firm matches. Size is stated for part of the rows, as once, few or many counts, or as a class when the clone is expanded.

>TRBJ2-7|.|.|TRBV6-6
TGTGCCAGCAGCCATGACGAGCAGTACTTC
CASSHDEQYF
>TRBJ2-5|TRBD2|few|TRBV11-2
TGTGCCAGCAGCCAAAACCCGGGACTAGCGGCGGAGACCCAGTACTTC
CASSQNPGLAAETQYF
>TRBJ2-3|.|few|TRBV5-6
TGTGCCAGCAGCTTGGGGGGGAATACGCAGTATTTT
CASSLGGNTQYF
>TRBJ2-5|.|.|TRBV5-6
TGTGCCAGCAGCTCACAAGAGACCCAGTACTTC
CASSSQETQYF
>TRBJ1-1|.|.|TRBV7-9
TGTGCCAGCAGCCCAGGGGAGTTATCTGAAGCTTTCTTT
CASSPGELSEAFF
>TRBJ2-2|.|once|TRBV21-1
TGTGCCAGCAGCAAAGATCGGAGTGGAGGGGTTGAGGCCGGGGAGCTGTTTTTT
CASSKDRSGGVEAGELFF
>TRBJ2-1|.|.|TRBV9
TGTGCCAGCAGCGTAGGCGGGAAAGGGCAGTTCTTC
CASSVGGKGQFF
>TRBJ1-2|TRBD1|.|TRBV5-6
TGTGCCAGCAGCCCGGGACAGGGGCACAACTATGGCTACACCTTC
CASSPGQGHNYGYTF
>TRBJ1-1|.|.|TRBV30
TGTGCCTGGAATGGGGGGGACACTGAAGCTTTCTTT
CAWNGGDTEAFF
>TRBJ1-1|.|.|TRBV11-2
TGTGCCAGCAGCATGGGAAGGAACACTGAAGCTTTCTTT
CASSMGRNTEAFF
>TRBJ2-5|TRBD1|once|TRBV5-1
TGCGCCAGCAGCTCGATACCGGGACAGGGCGAGACCCAGTACTTC
CASSSIPGQGETQYF
>TRBJ2-5|.|.|TRBV28
TGTGCCAGCAGTTACTTACCCGGGCAGGACTATGGGGAGACCCAGTACTTC
CASSYLPGQDYGETQYF
>TRBJ2-2|TRBD1|.|TRBV19
TGTGCCAGTAGTCCCCGACAGGGGGCGAGGTCAGGGGAGCTGTTTTTT
CASSPRQGARSGELFF
>TRBJ2-2|.|.|TRBV2
TGTGCCAGCAGCGGCCCATACACCGGGGAGCTGTTTTTT
CASSGPYTGELFF
>TRBJ1-1|.|.|TRBV4-1
TGCGCCAGCAGCCAAGCACATTCCGTGGGGCCCCGGGGCCGAAAAGCTTTCTTT
CASSQAHSVGPRGRKAFF